Listed below are T cell receptor beta chains from one sample, sequenced in a study of CD8 T cells in Susac syndrome. In TCRdb, the immunoSEQ multiplex PCR reads were re-called with MiXCR into one record per CDR3 protein. The table lists about 210,000 distinct CDR3 sequences, approximately 93% of them singletons. What was sequenced was CD4+ T cells from PBMCs. Source of these receptors: a human donor in good health. The CDR3 runs from the conserved cysteine through the conserved F or W. Fields, in order: CDR3 DNA, CDR3 protein, D gene, V gene, clone size, J gene. The D gene is left open where the match is weak. Clone size is not always given. Where it is, it says once, few, many or a class for expanded clones.

TGTGCCAGCAGTCGCGCGGGAGGCACCGGGGAGCTGTTTTTT | CASSRAGGTGELFF | TRBD2 | TRBV28 | - | TRBJ2-2
TGTGCCAGTACCCTCATACCTGGCGGGGGTTTATCAGATACGCAGTATTTT | CASTLIPGGGLSDTQYF | TRBD2 | TRBV19 | - | TRBJ2-3
TGCAGCGTTGGCTCCTCTGGGGCCAACGTCCTGACTTTC | CSVGSSGANVLTF | - | TRBV29-1 | - | TRBJ2-6
TGTGCCAGCAGACCAGGGGGCGCAAACACTGAAGCTTTCTTT | CASRPGGANTEAFF | TRBD1 | TRBV6-2/TRBV6-3 | - | TRBJ1-1
TGTGCCAGCAGTCCTCCCCCGACTCCGAGGCCCCAGCATTTT | CASSPPPTPRPQHF | - | TRBV6-2/TRBV6-3 | - | TRBJ1-5
TGTGCCAGCAGCCGACACCCCACGGGCGGGGAGCTGTTTTTT | CASSRHPTGGELFF | - | TRBV3-1 | - | TRBJ2-2
TGTGCCAGCAGCTTGGAGGCTGGGGCCAACGTCCTGACTTTC | CASSLEAGANVLTF | - | TRBV5-6 | - | TRBJ2-6
TGTGCCACCAGTGATGCCGGGACTAGCGGTTACAATGAGCAGTTCTTC | CATSDAGTSGYNEQFF | TRBD2 | TRBV24-1 | - | TRBJ2-1
TGTGCCAGCAGCCCCAGACGGATCTATAATTCACCCCTCCACTTT | CASSPRRIYNSPLHF | - | TRBV28 | once | TRBJ1-6
TGTGCCAGCAGCCATGAACCGACGGTGGGGAACTATGGCTACACCTTC | CASSHEPTVGNYGYTF | - | TRBV7-2 | - | TRBJ1-2
TGTGCCAGCACGCCTAACACTGAAGCTTTCTTT | CASTPNTEAFF | - | TRBV28 | - | TRBJ1-1
TGTGCCAGCAGCTTGCGGGGTATCGGGGAACTGTTTTTT | CASSLRGIGELFF | - | TRBV5-4 | once | TRBJ1-4